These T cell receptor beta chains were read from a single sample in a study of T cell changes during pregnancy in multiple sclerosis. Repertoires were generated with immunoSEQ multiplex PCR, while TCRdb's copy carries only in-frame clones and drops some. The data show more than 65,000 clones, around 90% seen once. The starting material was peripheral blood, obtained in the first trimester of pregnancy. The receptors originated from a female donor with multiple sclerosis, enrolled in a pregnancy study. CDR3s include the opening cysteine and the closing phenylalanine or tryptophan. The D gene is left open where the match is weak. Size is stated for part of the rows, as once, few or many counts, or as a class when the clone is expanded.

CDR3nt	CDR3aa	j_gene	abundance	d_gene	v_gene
TGTGCCAGCAGTCTGGGACGGGGGGAGACCCAGTACTTC	CASSLGRGETQYF	TRBJ2-5	-	-	TRBV5-6
TGTGCCAGCACCTTTTGGGCAGGAACGACCTACGAGCAGTACTTC	CASTFWAGTTYEQYF	TRBJ2-7	-	-	TRBV5-4
TGTGCCAGCAGCCTCTGGCGGGGGCTCACAGATACGCAGTATTTT	CASSLWRGLTDTQYF	TRBJ2-3	-	-	TRBV13
TGTGCCAGCAGCCAAGATCTGCGCCGTGCGGATACGCAGTATTTT	CASSQDLRRADTQYF	TRBJ2-3	-	-	TRBV14
TGTGCCAGTAGTATACCCCGCAGGGGCGGAGGAGATTCACCCCTCCACTTT	CASSIPRRGGGDSPLHF	TRBJ1-6	-	-	TRBV19
TGTGCCAGTAGTATAGATGGGCAGACAAGAGATACGCAGTATTTT	CASSIDGQTRDTQYF	TRBJ2-3	-	-	TRBV19
TGTGCCATCAGTGAGGGGGGGGTGAACACTGAAGCTTTCTTT	CAISEGGVNTEAFF	TRBJ1-1	once	-	TRBV10-3
TGTGCCAGCAGCTTACCAGGACTAGCGGGGGGAAGCACCGGGGAGCTGTTTTTT	CASSLPGLAGGSTGELFF	TRBJ2-2	-	TRBD2	TRBV7-2
TGCGCCAGCAGCTTCAGGGACACTGAAGCTTTCTTT	CASSFRDTEAFF	TRBJ1-1	-	-	TRBV5-1
TGTGCCAGCAGCTTGGGACCGGACAGGGGCAAAAACATTCAGTACTTC	CASSLGPDRGKNIQYF	TRBJ2-4	-	TRBD1	TRBV5-5
TGTGCCAGCAGCGTAGGCAGGGGGGCAGGGGGAACTGAAGCTTTCTTT	CASSVGRGAGGTEAFF	TRBJ1-1	-	TRBD1	TRBV9
TGTGCCAGCAGGGGCGGGGCGACCCCTTACAATGAGCAGTTCTTC	CASRGGATPYNEQFF	TRBJ2-1	few	-	TRBV2
TGTGCCAGCAGCCCGACAGGACGGGCAGATACGCAGTATTTT	CASSPTGRADTQYF	TRBJ2-3	-	-	TRBV11-2
TGCGCCAGCAGCTTGGTGGAGGGGAACTACGAGCAGTACTTC	CASSLVEGNYEQYF	TRBJ2-7	-	-	TRBV5-1
TGCGCCAGCAGCTTGGAGGCAGGCCAGCAGCCCCAGCATTTT	CASSLEAGQQPQHF	TRBJ1-5	-	-	TRBV5-1
TGTGCCAGCAGCTTTACCACAGAAAGTAGCTCCTACAATGAGCAGTTCTTC	CASSFTTESSSYNEQFF	TRBJ2-1	-	-	TRBV7-3
TGTGCCGGAGGGGCGACAGGGGGAGTGGAAGCTTTCTTT	CAGGATGGVEAFF	TRBJ1-1	few	TRBD1	TRBV7-2
TGTGCCAGCAGCCTAAGTCATCCGGGACAGGGGTATGGCTACACCTTC	CASSLSHPGQGYGYTF	TRBJ1-2	once	TRBD1	TRBV7-3
TGTGCCAGCAGCGTCGGAGGGTCCCCTCCCCCTGCTGGCTACACCTTC	CASSVGGSPPPAGYTF	TRBJ1-2	-	-	TRBV9
TGTGCCAGCAGTGGTCTGTCGAACACTGAAGCTTTCTTT	CASSGLSNTEAFF	TRBJ1-1	-	-	TRBV6-1
TGCGCCAGCAGCTTGGGGGACAGGGGACTTAATAATGAAAAACTGTTTTTT	CASSLGDRGLNNEKLFF	TRBJ1-4	-	TRBD1	TRBV5-1
TGCGCCAGCAGCCCCGGGACAGGGCACCAAGAGACCCAGTACTTC	CASSPGTGHQETQYF	TRBJ2-5	once	TRBD1	TRBV4-1
TGTGCCACCCAAGTGAGCTCCTACAATGAGCAGTTCTTC	CATQVSSYNEQFF	TRBJ2-1	-	-	TRBV7-9
TGTGCCAGCAGTTCTTTCCGGACAGGTGGGAACACTGAAGCTTTCTTT	CASSSFRTGGNTEAFF	TRBJ1-1	-	TRBD1	TRBV6-5
TGTGCCAGCGAGGCGGGGGGGGCAAACATTCAGTACTTC	CASEAGGANIQYF	TRBJ2-4	few	TRBD2	TRBV2
TGTGCCAGCAGTGACGGGGCAGGGGCTGGGAACAATGAGCAGTTCTTC	CASSDGAGAGNNEQFF	TRBJ2-1	once	-	TRBV6-4
TGTGCCAGCAGCCTCTCGAACACCGGGGAGCTGTTTTTT	CASSLSNTGELFF	TRBJ2-2	-	-	TRBV7-2
TGCGCCAGCAGCTTGTCTTGGACAGCGTTGGATGAGCAGTACTTC	CASSLSWTALDEQYF	TRBJ2-7	-	-	TRBV5-1
TGTGCCAGCAGTTCTTCAGGGGGCTCAGGAATAGAGACCCAGTACTTC	CASSSSGGSGIETQYF	TRBJ2-5	-	TRBD1	TRBV28
TGTGCCAGCACCGTGGACAGGGCCGAGGACACTGAAGCTTTCTTT	CASTVDRAEDTEAFF	TRBJ1-1	-	TRBD1	TRBV6-8
TGCGCCAGCAGCTTGGACAGGGCACAAGAGACCCAGTACTTC	CASSLDRAQETQYF	TRBJ2-5	-	-	TRBV5-1
TGTGCCAGCAGGGCAGGGGTCCTTTACGAGCAGTACTTC	CASRAGVLYEQYF	TRBJ2-7	-	-	TRBV21-1
TGTGCCAGCAACCCTCCCAGGGATACGCAGTATTTT	CASNPPRDTQYF	TRBJ2-3	once	-	TRBV6-4
TGCAGCGTTGCCCCAGGGGATACGCAGTATTTT	CSVAPGDTQYF	TRBJ2-3	-	-	TRBV29-1
TGTGCCAGCCGACCGACAGGGGGCAGAACTGAAGCTTTCTTT	CASRPTGGRTEAFF	TRBJ1-1	-	TRBD1	TRBV6-5
TGTGCCAGCAGTGGGGGTGGGGCCAGCTCCTACGAGCAGTACTTC	CASSGGGASSYEQYF	TRBJ2-7	-	-	TRBV2
TGCGCCAGCAGCCAAGTTGGCCGACAGGGTCGATTTGGCTACACCTTC	CASSQVGRQGRFGYTF	TRBJ1-2	-	TRBD1	TRBV4-1
TGTGCCAGCAGTTTATTGGGGGCCAACTATGGCTACACCTTC	CASSLLGANYGYTF	TRBJ1-2	-	-	TRBV27
TGTGCCAGCAGTTTACCGGGACTTAAAGAGACCCAGTACTTC	CASSLPGLKETQYF	TRBJ2-5	-	-	TRBV28
TGTGCCAGCAGGGGACGGGACACAGCCAACTATGGCTACACCTTC	CASRGRDTANYGYTF	TRBJ1-2	-	-	TRBV6-5
TGTGCCATCAGTGAGTCGGGGGGTAGAACTGAAGCTTTCTTT	CAISESGGRTEAFF	TRBJ1-1	-	-	TRBV10-3
TGTGCCAGCAGTTACCGGGGGTCTGAAGCTTTCTTT	CASSYRGSEAFF	TRBJ1-1	few	-	TRBV6-5
TGTGCCATCAGGCTAGCGAACACCGGGGAGCTGTTTTTT	CAIRLANTGELFF	TRBJ2-2	-	-	TRBV10-3
TGTGCCAGCAAGGAAACGGGGACCCAGTACTTC	CASKETGTQYF	TRBJ2-5	-	-	TRBV28
TGCGCCAGCAGCCAAGAAAGGAACCCTCAAGTGTTAATGGAGAAAAACATTCAGTACTTC	CASSQERNPQVLMEKNIQYF	TRBJ2-4	-	-	TRBV4-1
TGTGCCAGCAGCTTGCCCGGGTCGCGCACCGGGGAGCTGTTTTTT	CASSLPGSRTGELFF	TRBJ2-2	-	-	TRBV5-4
TGCGCCAGCAGCCACGAAATAGGCAGCGGTCAAGAGACCCAGTACTTC	CASSHEIGSGQETQYF	TRBJ2-5	-	-	TRBV4-1
TGTGCCAGCAGGGGGACAGGCGGGGAAAAACTGTTTTTT	CASRGTGGEKLFF	TRBJ1-4	-	TRBD1	TRBV2
TGCGCCAGCAGCCAAGTATTGAGGGTTAAAAACATTCAGTACTTC	CASSQVLRVKNIQYF	TRBJ2-4	-	-	TRBV4-1
TGCGCCAGCAGCTTGACAGGGGGGAGTGAAAAACTGTTTTTT	CASSLTGGSEKLFF	TRBJ1-4	-	TRBD1	TRBV5-1
TGCGCCAGCAGCCTGGTGGGAGAGGGCAGCACTGAAGCTTTCTTT	CASSLVGEGSTEAFF	TRBJ1-1	-	-	TRBV5-1
TGTGCCAGCAGTGGGCGACTAGCGGGACCCAACAATGAGCAGTTCTTC	CASSGRLAGPNNEQFF	TRBJ2-1	once	TRBD2	TRBV6-1
TGCGCCAGCAGCCCGTTAGGACTAGCGGGCTACCAAGAGACCCAGTACTTC	CASSPLGLAGYQETQYF	TRBJ2-5	-	TRBD2	TRBV5-1
TGTGCCAGCTTAACCCGGTGGGGGACAGAGCGGGAGGGCTCCTACAATGAGCAGTTCTTC	CASLTRWGTEREGSYNEQFF	TRBJ2-1	-	TRBD2	TRBV28
TGTGCCAGCAGACCCCTCTTATCCGGGGGAGTGGGCACTGAAGCTTTCTTT	CASRPLLSGGVGTEAFF	TRBJ1-1	-	-	TRBV27
TGTGCCAGTAGTATAGGCGACAGGGTCGAGGCACCCCTCCACTTT	CASSIGDRVEAPLHF	TRBJ1-6	-	TRBD1	TRBV19